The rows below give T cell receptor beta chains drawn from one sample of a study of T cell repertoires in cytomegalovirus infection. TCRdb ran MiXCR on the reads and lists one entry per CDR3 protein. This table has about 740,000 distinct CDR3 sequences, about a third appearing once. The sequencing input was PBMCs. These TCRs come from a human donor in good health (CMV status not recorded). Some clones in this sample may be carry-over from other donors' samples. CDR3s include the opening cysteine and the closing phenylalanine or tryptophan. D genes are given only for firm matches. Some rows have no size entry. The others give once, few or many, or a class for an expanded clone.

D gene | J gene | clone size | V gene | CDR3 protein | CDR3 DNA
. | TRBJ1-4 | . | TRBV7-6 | CASSREVRSGKLFF | TGTGCCAGCAGCCGCGAGGTCCGTTCGGGAAAACTGTTTTTT
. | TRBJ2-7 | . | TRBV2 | CASNKNVGRAEEQYF | TGTGCCAGCAATAAAAATGTAGGACGCGCGGAAGAGCAGTACTTC
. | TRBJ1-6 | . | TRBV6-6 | CASSYSGLRGRSYNSPLHF | TGTGCCAGCAGTTACTCGGGTCTCCGGGGGCGCTCCTATAATTCACCCCTCCACTTT
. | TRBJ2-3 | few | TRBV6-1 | CASSEARGRLTDTQYF | TGTGCCAGCAGTGAAGCGCGAGGCAGACTCACAGATACGCAGTATTTT
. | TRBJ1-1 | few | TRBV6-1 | CASSELQYTEAFF | TGTGCCAGCAGTGAATTGCAGTATACTGAAGCTTTCTTT
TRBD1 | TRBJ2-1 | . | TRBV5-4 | CASSLGQGAHNEQFF | TGTGCCAGCAGCCTCGGACAGGGTGCACACAATGAGCAGTTCTTC
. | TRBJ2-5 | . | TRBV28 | CASSYLGGGEETQYF | TGTGCCAGCAGTTACCTAGGGGGGGGGGAAGAGACCCAGTACTTC
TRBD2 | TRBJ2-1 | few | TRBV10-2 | CASSEPSGGFRNEQFF | TGCGCCAGCAGTGAACCTAGCGGGGGCTTTCGGAATGAGCAGTTCTTC
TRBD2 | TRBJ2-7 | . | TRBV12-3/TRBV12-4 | CASQDSGSPSSYEQYF | TGTGCCAGCCAGGATAGCGGGAGTCCCAGCTCCTACGAGCAGTACTTC
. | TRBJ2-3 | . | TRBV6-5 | CASSRQFGADTQYF | TGTGCCAGCAGTCGACAGTTCGGCGCAGATACGCAGTATTTT
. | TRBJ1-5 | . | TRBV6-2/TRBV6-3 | CASLGRNQPQHF | TGTGCCAGTCTTGGTCGCAATCAGCCCCAGCATTTT
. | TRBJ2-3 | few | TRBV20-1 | CSARSALSTDTQYF | TGCAGTGCTAGAAGCGCCCTCTCCACAGATACGCAGTATTTT
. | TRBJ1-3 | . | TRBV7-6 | CASSLVQGLNIIYF | TGTGCCAGCAGCTTAGTCCAGGGACTAAACATCATATATTTT
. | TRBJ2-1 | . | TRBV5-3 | CASSLRDPDEQFF | TGTGCCAGCAGCTTGCGGGATCCCGATGAGCAGTTCTTC
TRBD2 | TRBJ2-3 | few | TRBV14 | CASSQRSGTSGPLHTDTQYF | TGTGCCAGCAGCCAGCGGTCCGGGACTAGCGGTCCTCTCCACACAGATACGCAGTATTTT
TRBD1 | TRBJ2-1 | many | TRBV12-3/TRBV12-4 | CASTRQGFLNEQFF | TGTGCCAGCACCCGACAGGGTTTTCTTAATGAGCAGTTCTTC
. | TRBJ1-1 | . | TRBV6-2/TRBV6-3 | CASSYRFAGPPRAFF | TGTGCCAGCAGTTACCGGTTCGCGGGACCCCCGAGAGCTTTCTTT
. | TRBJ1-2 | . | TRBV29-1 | CSVVANYGYPF | TGCAGCGTTGTGGCTAACTATGGCTACCCCTTC
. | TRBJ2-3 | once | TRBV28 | CASTSVAGEGTDTQYF | TGTGCCAGCACCTCGGTAGCCGGCGAGGGCACAGATACGCAGTATTTT
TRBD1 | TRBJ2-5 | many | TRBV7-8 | CASSLRTGGETQYF | TGTGCCAGCAGCTTAAGGACAGGGGGAGAGACCCAGTACTTC